Described below is a single TCR beta chain sequence and its context. Its specificity is unknown. Two-round multiplex PCR amplified TCR beta CDR3 from genomic DNA. During first-round PCR, primers specific to each TRBV and TRBJ gene were used. TCRdb analysed the multiplex PCR reads with MiXCR anew, one entry per CDR3 protein. The repertoire has about 16,000 distinct CDR3 sequences, around two fifths of them found once; the top ten carry roughly 45%. This specimen comes from a study of prognosis after radiotherapy for stage I lung cancer. Study-wide points: In patients with versus without metastases, TRBV and TRBJ gene usage reportedly differed.

The CDR3 is made up of 15 amino acids. Germline lookup yields CDR1 MDHEN and CDR2 SYDVKM. The ends were cut back, 2 bases at V and 6 bases at J, with 17 bases in the middle. J is TRBJ2-7 and V is TRBV28; D may be TRBD1 (6 bases). The source was PBMCs, collected before or after stereotactic body radiation therapy (not recorded which). The sequence came from a donor aged 50 or older with non-small cell lung cancer. In nucleotides, the CDR3 is TGTGCCAGCAGTTTACCGCGAGTACAGGGTACCGAGCAGTACTTC. This sequence encodes CASSLPRVQGTEQYF.